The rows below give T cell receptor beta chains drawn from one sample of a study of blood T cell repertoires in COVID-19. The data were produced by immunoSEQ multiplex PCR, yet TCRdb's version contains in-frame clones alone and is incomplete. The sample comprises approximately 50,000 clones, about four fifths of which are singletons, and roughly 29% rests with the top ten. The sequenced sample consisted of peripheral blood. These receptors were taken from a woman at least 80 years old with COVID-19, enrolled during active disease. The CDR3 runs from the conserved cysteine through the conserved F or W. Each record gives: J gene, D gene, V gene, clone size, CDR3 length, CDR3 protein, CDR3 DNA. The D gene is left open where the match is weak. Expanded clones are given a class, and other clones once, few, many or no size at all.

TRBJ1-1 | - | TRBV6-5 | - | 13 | CASSLQSYTEAFF | TGTGCCAGCAGTTTACAGAGCTACACTGAAGCTTTCTTT
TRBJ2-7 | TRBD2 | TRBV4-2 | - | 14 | CASSRDSGVGEQYF | TGTGCCAGCAGCCGAGATAGCGGGGTGGGGGAGCAGTACTTC
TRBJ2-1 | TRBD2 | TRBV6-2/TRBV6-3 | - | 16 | CASSRAGTSGTDEQFF | TGTGCCAGCAGCAGAGCCGGGACTAGCGGGACAGATGAGCAGTTCTTC
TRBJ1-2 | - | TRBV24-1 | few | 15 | CATSVVVTGNYGYTF | TGTGCCACCAGTGTAGTAGTGACCGGGAACTATGGCTACACCTTC
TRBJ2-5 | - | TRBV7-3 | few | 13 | CASSRSGSGAQYF | TGTGCCAGCAGCCGCTCGGGGTCCGGGGCCCAGTACTTC
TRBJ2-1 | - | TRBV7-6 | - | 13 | CASSLSGHNEQFF | TGTGCCAGCAGCTTAAGCGGGCACAATGAGCAGTTCTTC
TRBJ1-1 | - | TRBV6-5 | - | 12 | CASSTPGTEAFF | TGTGCCAGCAGCACTCCGGGTACTGAAGCTTTCTTT
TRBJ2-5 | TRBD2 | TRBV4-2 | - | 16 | CASSHSLAGQRETQYF | TGTGCCAGCAGCCATAGCCTAGCGGGACAGAGAGAGACCCAGTACTTC
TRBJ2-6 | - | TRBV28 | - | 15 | CASSLFSSGANVLTF | TGTGCCAGCAGCCTCTTTAGCTCTGGGGCCAACGTCCTGACTTTC
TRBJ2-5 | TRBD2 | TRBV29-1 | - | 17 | CSVDGQPGLAGPETQYF | TGCAGCGTTGACGGCCAGCCGGGACTAGCGGGTCCCGAGACCCAGTACTTC
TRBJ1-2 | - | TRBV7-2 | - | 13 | CASSYQGPGGYTF | TGTGCCAGCAGCTACCAGGGCCCCGGGGGCTACACCTTC
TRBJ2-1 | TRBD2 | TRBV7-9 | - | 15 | CASSLRTSGINEQFF | TGTGCCAGCAGCCTTCGGACTAGCGGGATCAATGAGCAGTTCTTC
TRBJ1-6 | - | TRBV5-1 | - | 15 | CASSAQSVDNSPLHF | TGCGCCAGCAGCGCCCAGTCAGTGGATAATTCACCCCTCCACTTT
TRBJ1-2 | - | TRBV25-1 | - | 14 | CASSEQILNYGYTF | TGTGCCAGCAGTGAACAGATCCTTAACTATGGCTACACCTTC
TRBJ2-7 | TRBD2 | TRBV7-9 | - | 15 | CASSSRTSGKYEQYF | TGTGCCAGCAGCTCCCGGACTAGCGGGAAGTACGAGCAGTACTTC
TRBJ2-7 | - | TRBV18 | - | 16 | CASSNRDPRHSYEQYF | TGTGCCAGCTCAAACAGGGATCCTCGTCACTCCTACGAGCAGTACTTC
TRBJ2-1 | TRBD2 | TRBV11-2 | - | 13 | CASSFTGGYEQFF | TGTGCCAGCAGCTTCACGGGAGGGTATGAGCAGTTCTTC
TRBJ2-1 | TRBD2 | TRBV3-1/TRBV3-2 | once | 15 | CASSLTSGPYNEQFF | TGTGCCAGCAGCCTGACTAGCGGGCCTTACAATGAGCAGTTCTTC
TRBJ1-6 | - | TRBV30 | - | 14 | CAWSWDSRASPLHF | TGTGCCTGGAGTTGGGACTCACGGGCTTCACCCCTCCACTTT
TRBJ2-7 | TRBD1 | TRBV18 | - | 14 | CASSGQGSSYEQYF | TGTGCCAGCTCAGGACAGGGGAGCTCCTACGAGCAGTACTTC
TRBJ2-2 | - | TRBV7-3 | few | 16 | CASSFGGTGNTGELFF | TGTGCCAGCAGCTTTGGCGGGACGGGGAACACCGGGGAGCTGTTTTTT
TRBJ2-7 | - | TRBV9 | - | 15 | CASSVAGTPGSEQYF | TGTGCCAGCAGCGTAGCGGGGACTCCCGGCAGCGAGCAGTACTTC
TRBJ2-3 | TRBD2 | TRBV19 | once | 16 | CASSPRGGRAEDTQYF | TGTGCCAGTAGTCCCCGAGGCGGGAGGGCCGAAGATACGCAGTATTTT
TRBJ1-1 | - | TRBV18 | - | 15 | CASSLGRAANTEAFF | TGTGCCAGCTCACTTGGCCGTGCGGCAAACACTGAAGCTTTCTTT
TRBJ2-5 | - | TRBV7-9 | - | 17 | CASSLKPRPGVQETQYF | TGTGCCAGCAGCTTAAAACCGCGGCCAGGGGTTCAAGAGACCCAGTACTTC
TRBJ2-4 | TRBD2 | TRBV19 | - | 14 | CASSTGLAENIQYF | TGTGCCAGTAGTACGGGACTAGCCGAAAACATTCAGTACTTC
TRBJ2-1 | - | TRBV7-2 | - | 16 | CASSLAAASSYNEQFF | TGTGCCAGCAGCTTAGCGGCGGCCAGCTCCTACAATGAGCAGTTCTTC
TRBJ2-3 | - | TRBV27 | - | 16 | CASSLSRPSRGDTQYF | TGTGCCAGCAGTTTATCTCGTCCGTCTCGGGGAGATACGCAGTATTTT
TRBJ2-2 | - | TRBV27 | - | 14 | CASSLNGGIGELFF | TGTGCCAGCAGTTTAAATGGCGGGATCGGGGAGCTGTTTTTT
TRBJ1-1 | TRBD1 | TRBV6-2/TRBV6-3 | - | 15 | CASSSTGAPNTEAFF | TGTGCCAGCAGTTCAACAGGGGCTCCGAACACTGAAGCTTTCTTT
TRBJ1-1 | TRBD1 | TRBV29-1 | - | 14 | CSVGKQGMNTEAFF | TGCAGCGTTGGGAAACAGGGGATGAACACTGAAGCTTTCTTT
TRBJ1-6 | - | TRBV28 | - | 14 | CASSRPDSSETLHF | TGTGCCAGCAGTCGCCCCGATTCCAGCGAGACCCTCCACTTT
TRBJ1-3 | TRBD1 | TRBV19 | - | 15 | CASKDRRSSGNTIYF | TGTGCCAGTAAGGACAGGAGAAGCTCTGGAAACACCATATATTTT
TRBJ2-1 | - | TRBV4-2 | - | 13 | CASSQVSYNEQFF | TGTGCCAGCAGCCAAGTCTCTTACAATGAGCAGTTCTTC
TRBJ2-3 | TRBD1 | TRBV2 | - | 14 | CASTQGAITDTQYF | TGTGCCAGCACGCAGGGGGCGATCACAGATACGCAGTATTTT
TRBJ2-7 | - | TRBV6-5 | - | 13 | CASAGWGRNEQYF | TGTGCCAGCGCAGGGTGGGGGCGCAACGAGCAGTACTTC
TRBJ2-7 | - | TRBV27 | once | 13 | CASSHLGQYEQYF | TGTGCCAGCAGTCACCTAGGACAGTACGAGCAGTACTTC
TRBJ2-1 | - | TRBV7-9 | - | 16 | CASTRSGGISYNEQFF | TGTGCCAGCACAAGGAGCGGCGGGATCTCCTACAATGAGCAGTTCTTC
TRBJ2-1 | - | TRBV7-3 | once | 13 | CASSSRLNNEQFF | TGTGCCAGCAGCTCACGACTAAACAATGAGCAGTTCTTC
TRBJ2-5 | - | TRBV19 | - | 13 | CATRGHHQETQYF | TGTGCCACACGCGGTCATCACCAAGAGACCCAGTACTTC
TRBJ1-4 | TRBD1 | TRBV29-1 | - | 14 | CSVGDRGNNEKLFF | TGCAGCGTGGGGGACAGGGGTAATAATGAAAAACTGTTTTTT
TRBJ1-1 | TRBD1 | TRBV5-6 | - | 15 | CASSLYGRGQTEAFF | TGTGCCAGCAGCTTGTATGGCAGGGGGCAGACTGAAGCTTTCTTT
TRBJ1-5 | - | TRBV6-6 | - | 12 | CASRNRDQPQHF | TGTGCCAGCAGAAACAGGGATCAGCCCCAGCATTTT
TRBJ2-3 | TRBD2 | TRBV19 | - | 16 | CASQKTSGLSTDTQYF | TGTGCCAGCCAAAAGACTAGCGGGCTTAGCACAGATACGCAGTATTTT
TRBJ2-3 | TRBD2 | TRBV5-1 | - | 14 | CASSFSGSTDTQYF | TGCGCCAGCAGCTTTAGCGGGTCCACAGATACGCAGTATTTT
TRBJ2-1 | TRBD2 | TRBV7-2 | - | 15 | CASSITSGSWNEQFF | TGTGCCAGCAGCATCACTAGCGGGAGTTGGAATGAGCAGTTCTTC
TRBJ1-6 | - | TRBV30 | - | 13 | CAWNRDGNSPLHF | TGTGCCTGGAACAGGGATGGAAATTCACCCCTCCACTTT
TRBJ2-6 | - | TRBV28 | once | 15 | CASSPWTAGANVLTF | TGTGCCAGCAGCCCTTGGACAGCTGGGGCCAACGTCCTGACTTTC
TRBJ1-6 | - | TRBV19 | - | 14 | CASSMGGANSPLHF | TGTGCCAGTAGTATGGGGGGGGCGAATTCACCCCTCCACTTT
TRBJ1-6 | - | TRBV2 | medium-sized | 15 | CASSEVGGANSPLHF | TGTGCCAGCAGTGAAGTAGGGGGGGCGAATTCACCCCTCCACTTT
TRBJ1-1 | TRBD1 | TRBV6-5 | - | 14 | CASSRRTGVTEAFF | TGTGCCAGCAGCAGAAGGACAGGGGTCACTGAAGCTTTCTTT
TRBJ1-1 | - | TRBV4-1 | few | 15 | CASSQIGPGGTEAFF | TGCGCCAGCAGCCAAATAGGGCCGGGAGGCACTGAAGCTTTCTTT
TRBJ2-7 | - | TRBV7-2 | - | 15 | CASSLAAGHQYEQYF | TGTGCCAGCAGCTTAGCGGCAGGTCACCAATACGAGCAGTACTTC
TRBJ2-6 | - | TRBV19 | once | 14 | CASIDRSGANVLTF | TGTGCCAGTATCGACAGATCTGGGGCCAACGTCCTGACTTTC